This is a list of T cell receptor beta chains from one sample in a study of cytomegalovirus exposure and HLA in healthy donors. Generated by immunoSEQ multiplex PCR, the TCRdb table keeps only in-frame clones and is missing some. The sample lists 150,000 to 200,000 clones, approximately 81% occurring once. Sequenced material: PBMCs. All receptors derive from a young man in good health and CMV-seronegative. Both conserved end residues are part of each CDR3. The D gene is left open where the match is weak. Some rows have no size entry. The others give once, few or many, or a class for an expanded clone.

v_call: TRBV14; j_call: TRBJ1-1; d_call: NA; clone_size: NA; cdr3_aa: CASSQEVAGTEAFF; cdr3_nt: TGTGCCAGCAGCCAAGAAGTTGCAGGGACTGAAGCTTTCTTT
v_call: TRBV9; j_call: TRBJ2-3; d_call: TRBD1; clone_size: NA; cdr3_aa: CASSFSGTGGSDTQYF; cdr3_nt: TGTGCCAGCAGCTTTTCCGGGACAGGGGGTTCAGATACGCAGTATTTT
v_call: TRBV30; j_call: TRBJ2-7; d_call: NA; clone_size: NA; cdr3_aa: CAWSVIRQLSSYEQYF; cdr3_nt: TGTGCCTGGAGTGTAATCCGACAGCTAAGCTCCTACGAGCAGTACTTC
v_call: TRBV28; j_call: TRBJ1-5; d_call: TRBD1; clone_size: NA; cdr3_aa: CASSLPRQGSQPQHF; cdr3_nt: TGTGCCAGCAGTTTACCCAGACAGGGGAGTCAGCCCCAGCATTTT
v_call: TRBV29-1; j_call: TRBJ1-2; d_call: NA; clone_size: few; cdr3_aa: CSVSTGLYGYTF; cdr3_nt: TGCAGCGTTTCAACAGGGCTCTATGGCTACACCTTC
v_call: TRBV4-2; j_call: TRBJ2-1; d_call: TRBD2; clone_size: NA; cdr3_aa: CASSHVGTSGRTSSYNEQFF; cdr3_nt: TGTGCCAGCAGCCATGTGGGGACTAGCGGGAGGACCAGCTCCTACAATGAGCAGTTCTTC
v_call: TRBV27; j_call: TRBJ2-4; d_call: TRBD2; clone_size: NA; cdr3_aa: CASSLGAVRGGRGDIQYF; cdr3_nt: TGTGCCAGCAGTTTGGGGGCTGTGCGGGGGGGCCGGGGGGACATTCAGTACTTC
v_call: TRBV2; j_call: TRBJ1-1; d_call: TRBD1; clone_size: NA; cdr3_aa: CASSGQGFTGEAFF; cdr3_nt: TGTGCCAGCAGTGGACAGGGGTTTACGGGTGAAGCTTTCTTT
v_call: TRBV9; j_call: TRBJ1-1; d_call: TRBD1; clone_size: once; cdr3_aa: CASSPRTGRAEAFF; cdr3_nt: TGTGCCAGCAGCCCTCGGACAGGGCGGGCTGAAGCTTTCTTT
v_call: TRBV7-2; j_call: TRBJ2-7; d_call: NA; clone_size: NA; cdr3_aa: CASSLGRDPSYEQYF; cdr3_nt: TGTGCCAGCAGCTTAGGGCGGGACCCTTCCTACGAGCAGTACTTC
v_call: TRBV19; j_call: TRBJ2-1; d_call: TRBD2; clone_size: NA; cdr3_aa: CASSLTSGRGPAYNEQFF; cdr3_nt: TGTGCCAGTAGTTTGACTAGCGGGAGAGGCCCTGCCTACAATGAGCAGTTCTTC
v_call: TRBV5-1; j_call: TRBJ2-2; d_call: NA; clone_size: NA; cdr3_aa: CASSLAGSSTGELFF; cdr3_nt: TGCGCCAGCAGCTTGGCCGGGTCCAGCACCGGGGAGCTGTTTTTT
v_call: TRBV5-4; j_call: TRBJ2-1; d_call: NA; clone_size: NA; cdr3_aa: CASSLGQGNDEQFF; cdr3_nt: TGTGCCAGCAGCTTGGGGCAGGGAAATGATGAGCAGTTCTTC
v_call: TRBV7-9; j_call: TRBJ2-6; d_call: TRBD1; clone_size: NA; cdr3_aa: CASSLVGTGGAGANVLTF; cdr3_nt: TGTGCCAGCAGCTTAGTGGGGACAGGGGGCGCTGGGGCCAACGTCCTGACTTTC
v_call: TRBV6-1; j_call: TRBJ1-2; d_call: NA; clone_size: NA; cdr3_aa: CASSDFTGVYGYTF; cdr3_nt: TGTGCCAGCAGTGATTTCACAGGAGTCTATGGCTACACCTTC
v_call: TRBV14; j_call: TRBJ2-1; d_call: TRBD2; clone_size: NA; cdr3_aa: CASSQRAGGPLGVKFF; cdr3_nt: TGTGCCAGCAGCCAACGAGCGGGAGGGCCTCTTGGTGTAAAGTTCTTC
v_call: TRBV13; j_call: TRBJ2-7; d_call: TRBD1; clone_size: NA; cdr3_aa: CASSPGGQGFHEQYF; cdr3_nt: TGTGCCAGCAGTCCCGGTGGACAGGGGTTCCACGAGCAGTACTTC
v_call: TRBV2; j_call: TRBJ2-3; d_call: TRBD2; clone_size: few; cdr3_aa: CASSEGLAVGTDTQYF; cdr3_nt: TGTGCCAGCAGTGAAGGACTAGCGGTTGGCACAGATACGCAGTATTTT
v_call: TRBV2; j_call: TRBJ1-5; d_call: TRBD1; clone_size: NA; cdr3_aa: CASRRQGGSQPQHF; cdr3_nt: TGTGCCAGCCGACGACAGGGGGGGAGTCAGCCCCAGCATTTT
v_call: TRBV2; j_call: TRBJ2-5; d_call: NA; clone_size: NA; cdr3_aa: CASSPALSQTQYF; cdr3_nt: TGTGCCAGCAGCCCCGCCCTATCCCAGACCCAGTACTTC
v_call: TRBV19; j_call: TRBJ1-2; d_call: NA; clone_size: NA; cdr3_aa: CASSVTGNYGYTF; cdr3_nt: TGTGCCAGTAGCGTTACAGGAAACTATGGCTACACCTTC
v_call: TRBV11-3; j_call: TRBJ1-5; d_call: TRBD1; clone_size: NA; cdr3_aa: CASSRDRGQPQHF; cdr3_nt: TGTGCCAGCAGCCGGGACAGGGGTCAGCCCCAGCATTTT
v_call: TRBV15; j_call: TRBJ2-7; d_call: NA; clone_size: NA; cdr3_aa: CATSRDRLSGSYEQYF; cdr3_nt: TGTGCCACCAGCAGAGATCGGTTAAGCGGCTCCTACGAGCAGTACTTC
v_call: TRBV4-3; j_call: TRBJ2-3; d_call: NA; clone_size: NA; cdr3_aa: CASSQERRASTDTQYF; cdr3_nt: TGCGCCAGCAGCCAAGAACGGCGGGCCAGCACAGATACGCAGTATTTT
v_call: TRBV11-3; j_call: TRBJ1-4; d_call: NA; clone_size: NA; cdr3_aa: CASRRRGTPNEKLFF; cdr3_nt: TGTGCCAGCAGACGCAGGGGAACACCTAATGAAAAACTGTTTTTT